The rows below give T cell receptor beta chains drawn from one sample of a study of blood T cell repertoires in COVID-19. Data came from immunoSEQ multiplex PCR; TCRdb stores just in-frame clones and leaves some out. The table records about 480,000 clones, approximately 87% of them present only once. Input material: PBMCs or T cells enriched from blood (not recorded which). The source of these receptors is a woman aged 35 to 49 who had recovered from COVID-19. CDR3s include the opening cysteine and the closing phenylalanine or tryptophan. Each record gives: J gene, D gene, V gene, clone size, CDR3 DNA, CDR3 protein. A D gene is named only where the DNA matches it firmly. Clone size is not always given. Where it is, it says once, few, many or a class for expanded clones.

j_call: TRBJ1-6
d_call: .
v_call: TRBV14
clone_size: .
cdr3_nt: TGTGCCAGCAGCCAAGTCCCGGGGTCTTCACCCCTCCACTTT
cdr3_aa: CASSQVPGSSPLHF

j_call: TRBJ2-1
d_call: TRBD2
v_call: TRBV4-1
clone_size: .
cdr3_nt: TGCGCCAGCAGCCTTATTTCCGGGACTAGCGCGAAGGATGAGCAGTTCTTC
cdr3_aa: CASSLISGTSAKDEQFF

j_call: TRBJ2-2
d_call: .
v_call: TRBV12-3/TRBV12-4
clone_size: few
cdr3_nt: TGTGCCAGCAGCCAAATTACCGGGGAGCTGTTTTTT
cdr3_aa: CASSQITGELFF

j_call: TRBJ2-7
d_call: TRBD1
v_call: TRBV24-1
clone_size: .
cdr3_nt: TGTGCCACCAGTATTGGGACAGGCTACGAGCAGTACTTC
cdr3_aa: CATSIGTGYEQYF

j_call: TRBJ2-7
d_call: TRBD1
v_call: TRBV15
clone_size: .
cdr3_nt: TGTGCCACCAGCAGAGATGGACAGGTTAGCTCCTACGAGCAGTACTTC
cdr3_aa: CATSRDGQVSSYEQYF

j_call: TRBJ1-5
d_call: .
v_call: TRBV2
clone_size: once
cdr3_nt: TGTGCCAGCCTCTTGGGGGGAAATCAGCCCCAGCATTTT
cdr3_aa: CASLLGGNQPQHF

j_call: TRBJ2-5
d_call: TRBD1
v_call: TRBV7-7
clone_size: once
cdr3_nt: TGTGCTAGCAGCTGGCGGGCTACAGGGGCTCAAGAGACCCAGTACTTC
cdr3_aa: CASSWRATGAQETQYF

j_call: TRBJ1-6
d_call: TRBD1
v_call: TRBV11-2
clone_size: .
cdr3_nt: TGTGCCAGCAGCTTAGGCGTATCCGGGACAGGCGCCACACCCCTCCACTTT
cdr3_aa: CASSLGVSGTGATPLHF

j_call: TRBJ2-7
d_call: TRBD1
v_call: TRBV6-5
clone_size: once
cdr3_nt: TGTGCCAGCAGGAGACAGGGGGCTGGCTACGAGCAGTACTTC
cdr3_aa: CASRRQGAGYEQYF

j_call: TRBJ2-7
d_call: .
v_call: TRBV11-3
clone_size: .
cdr3_nt: TGTGCCAGCAGCCCGCCCAGGGGAGTCGGGTACGAGCAGTACTTC
cdr3_aa: CASSPPRGVGYEQYF

j_call: TRBJ1-2
d_call: .
v_call: TRBV19
clone_size: .
cdr3_nt: TGTGCCAGTAGTATAGCAGGGGTTGGGGTTAACTATGGCTACACCTTC
cdr3_aa: CASSIAGVGVNYGYTF

j_call: TRBJ2-3
d_call: TRBD2
v_call: TRBV10-2
clone_size: .
cdr3_nt: TGCGCCAGCACTCGGACTAGCGGGCGAACCACAGATACGCAGTATTTT
cdr3_aa: CASTRTSGRTTDTQYF

j_call: TRBJ1-1
d_call: .
v_call: TRBV19
clone_size: .
cdr3_nt: TGTGCCAGTAGTATCGGAGGGTTGGTGAACACTGAAGCTTTCTTT
cdr3_aa: CASSIGGLVNTEAFF

j_call: TRBJ1-1
d_call: .
v_call: TRBV7-9
clone_size: .
cdr3_nt: TGTGCCAGCAGCTTATGGTCTGATCTTAAGCTTAAAGCTTTCTTT
cdr3_aa: CASSLWSDLKLKAFF

j_call: TRBJ1-5
d_call: TRBD1
v_call: TRBV6-2/TRBV6-3
clone_size: .
cdr3_nt: TGTGCCAGCAGTTACGTTCGGGGACAGGGGACGGATCAGCCCCAGCATTTT
cdr3_aa: CASSYVRGQGTDQPQHF